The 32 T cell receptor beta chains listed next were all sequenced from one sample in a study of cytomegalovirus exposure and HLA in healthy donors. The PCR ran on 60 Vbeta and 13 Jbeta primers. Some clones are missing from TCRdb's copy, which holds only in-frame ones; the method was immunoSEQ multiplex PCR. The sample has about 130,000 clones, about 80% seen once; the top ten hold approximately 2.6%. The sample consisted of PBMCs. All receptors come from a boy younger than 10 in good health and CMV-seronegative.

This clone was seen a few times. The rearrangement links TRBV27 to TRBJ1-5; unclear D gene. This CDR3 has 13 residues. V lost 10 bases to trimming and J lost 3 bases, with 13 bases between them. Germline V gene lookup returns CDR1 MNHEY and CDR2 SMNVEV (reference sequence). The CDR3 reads CATRGVYNQPQHF. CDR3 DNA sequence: TGTGCCACCCGGGGTGTTTACAATCAGCCCCAGCATTTT.

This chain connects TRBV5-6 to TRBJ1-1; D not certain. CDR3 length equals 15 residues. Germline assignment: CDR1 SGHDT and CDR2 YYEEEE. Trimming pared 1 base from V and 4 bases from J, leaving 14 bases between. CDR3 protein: CASSLTGWRGTEAFF. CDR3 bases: TGTGCCAGCAGCTTGACGGGGTGGCGTGGCACTGAAGCTTTCTTT. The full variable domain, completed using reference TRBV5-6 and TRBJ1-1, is DAGVTQSPTHLIKTRGQQVTLRCSPKSGHDTVSWYQQALGQGPQFIFQYYEEEERQRGNFPDRFSGHQFPNYSSELNVNALLLGDSALYLCASSLTGWRGTEAFFGQGTRLTVV.

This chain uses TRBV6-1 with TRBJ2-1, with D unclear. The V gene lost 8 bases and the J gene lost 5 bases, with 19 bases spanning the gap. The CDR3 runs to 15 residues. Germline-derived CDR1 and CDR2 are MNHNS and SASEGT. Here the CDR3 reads CASLATMSRHNEQFF. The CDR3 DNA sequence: TGTGCCAGCTTAGCCACAATGTCCAGACACAATGAGCAGTTCTTC.

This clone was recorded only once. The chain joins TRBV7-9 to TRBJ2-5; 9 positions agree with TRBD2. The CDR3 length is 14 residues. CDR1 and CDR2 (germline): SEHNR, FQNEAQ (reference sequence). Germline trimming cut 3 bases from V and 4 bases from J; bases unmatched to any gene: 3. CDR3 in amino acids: CASSFTLAGETQYF. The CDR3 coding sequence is TGTGCCAGCAGCTTTACACTAGCGGGAGAGACCCAGTACTTC.

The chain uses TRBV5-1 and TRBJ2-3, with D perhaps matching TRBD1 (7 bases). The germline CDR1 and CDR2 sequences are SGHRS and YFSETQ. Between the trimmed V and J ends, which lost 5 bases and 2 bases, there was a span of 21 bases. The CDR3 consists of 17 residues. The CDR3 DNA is TGCGCCAGCAGAAAGAGGACCAGGGGGGAGTTCACAGATACGCAGTATTTT. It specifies CASRKRTRGEFTDTQYF.

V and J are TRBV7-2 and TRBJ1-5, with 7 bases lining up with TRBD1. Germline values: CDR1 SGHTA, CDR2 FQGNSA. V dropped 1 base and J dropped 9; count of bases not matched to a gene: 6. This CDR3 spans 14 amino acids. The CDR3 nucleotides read TGTGCCAGCAGCTTAGGACAGGGCAGCCGGCCCCAGCATTTT. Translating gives CASSLGQGSRPQHF.

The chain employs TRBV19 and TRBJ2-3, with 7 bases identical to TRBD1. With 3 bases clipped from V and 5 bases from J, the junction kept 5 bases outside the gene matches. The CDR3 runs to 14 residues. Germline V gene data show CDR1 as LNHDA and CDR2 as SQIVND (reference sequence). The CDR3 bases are TGTGCCAGTAGTATGGGGACAGCTGGAGATACGCAGTATTTT. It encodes CASSMGTAGDTQYF.

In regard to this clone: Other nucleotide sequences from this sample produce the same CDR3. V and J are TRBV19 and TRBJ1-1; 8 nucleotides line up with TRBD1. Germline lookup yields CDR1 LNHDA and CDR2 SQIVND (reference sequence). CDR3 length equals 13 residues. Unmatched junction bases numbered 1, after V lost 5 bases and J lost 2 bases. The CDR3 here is CASSDRGNTEAFF. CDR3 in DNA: TGTGCCAGTAGTGACAGGGGTAACACTGAAGCTTTCTTT.

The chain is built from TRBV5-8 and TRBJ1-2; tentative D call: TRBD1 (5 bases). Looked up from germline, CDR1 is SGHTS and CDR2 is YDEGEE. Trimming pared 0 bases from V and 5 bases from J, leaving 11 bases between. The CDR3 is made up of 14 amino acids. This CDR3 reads CASSLAAGRYGYTF. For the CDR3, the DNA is TGTGCCAGCAGCTTGGCGGCAGGGAGGTATGGCTACACCTTC.

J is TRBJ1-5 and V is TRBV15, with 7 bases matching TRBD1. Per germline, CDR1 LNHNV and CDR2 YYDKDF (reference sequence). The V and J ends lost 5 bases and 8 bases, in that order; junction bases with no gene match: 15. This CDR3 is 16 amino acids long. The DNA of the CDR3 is TGTGCCACCAGCGGAGGGACAGCCGTCGGTGGTGAGCCCCAGCATTTT. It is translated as CATSGGTAVGGEPQHF.

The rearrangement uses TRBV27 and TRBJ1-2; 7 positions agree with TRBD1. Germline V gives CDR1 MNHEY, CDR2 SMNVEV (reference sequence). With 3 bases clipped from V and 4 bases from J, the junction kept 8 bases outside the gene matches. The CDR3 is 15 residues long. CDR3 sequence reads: CASSLYGTDLYGYTF. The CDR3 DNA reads TGTGCCAGCAGTTTGTATGGGACAGACCTCTATGGCTACACCTTC.

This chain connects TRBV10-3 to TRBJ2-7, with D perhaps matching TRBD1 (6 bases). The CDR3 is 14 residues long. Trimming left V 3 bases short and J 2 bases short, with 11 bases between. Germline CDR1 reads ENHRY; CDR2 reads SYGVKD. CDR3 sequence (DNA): TGTGCCATCAGTGAACAGGGATCAACCTACGAGCAGTACTTC. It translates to CAISEQGSTYEQYF.

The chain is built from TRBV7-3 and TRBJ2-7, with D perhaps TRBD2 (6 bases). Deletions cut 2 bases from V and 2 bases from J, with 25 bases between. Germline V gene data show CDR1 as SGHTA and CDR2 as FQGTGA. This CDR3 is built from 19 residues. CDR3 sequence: CASSLERVGSIISAYEQYV. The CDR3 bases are TGTGCCAGCAGCTTAGAGCGAGTCGGGAGCATAATAAGCGCCTACGAGCAGTACGTC.

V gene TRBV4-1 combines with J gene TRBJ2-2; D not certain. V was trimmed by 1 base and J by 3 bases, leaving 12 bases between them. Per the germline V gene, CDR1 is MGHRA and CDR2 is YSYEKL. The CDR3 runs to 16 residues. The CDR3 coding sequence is TGCGCCAGCAGCCAAGTACTAACGGCGGACACCGGGGAGCTGTTTTTT. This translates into CASSQVLTADTGELFF.

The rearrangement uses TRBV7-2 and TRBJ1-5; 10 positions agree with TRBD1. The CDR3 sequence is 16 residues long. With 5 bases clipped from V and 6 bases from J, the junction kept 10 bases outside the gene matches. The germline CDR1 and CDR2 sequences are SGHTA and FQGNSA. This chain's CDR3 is CASSIGTGAWGQPQHF. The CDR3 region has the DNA TGTGCCAGCAGCATTGGGACAGGGGCATGGGGTCAGCCCCAGCATTTT. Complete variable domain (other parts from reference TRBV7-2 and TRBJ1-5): GAGVSQSPSNKVTEKGKDVELRCDPISGHTALYWYRQSLGQGLEFLIYFQGNSAPDKSGLPSDRFSAERTGGSVSTLTIQRTQQEDSAVYLCASSIGTGAWGQPQHFGDGTRLSIL.

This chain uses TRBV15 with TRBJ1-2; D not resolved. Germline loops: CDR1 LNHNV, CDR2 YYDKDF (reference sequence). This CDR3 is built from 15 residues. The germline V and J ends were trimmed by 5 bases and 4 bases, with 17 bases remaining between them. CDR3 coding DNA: TGTGCCACCAGCTTCACCTCCTCAGGTACCTATGGCTACACCTTC. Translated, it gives CATSFTSSGTYGYTF.

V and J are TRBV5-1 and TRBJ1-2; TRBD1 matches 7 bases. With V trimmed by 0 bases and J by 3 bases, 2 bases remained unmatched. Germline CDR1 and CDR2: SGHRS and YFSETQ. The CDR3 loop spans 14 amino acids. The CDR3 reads CASSLGDRYYGYTF. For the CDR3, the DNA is TGCGCCAGCAGCTTGGGGGACAGATACTATGGCTACACCTTC.

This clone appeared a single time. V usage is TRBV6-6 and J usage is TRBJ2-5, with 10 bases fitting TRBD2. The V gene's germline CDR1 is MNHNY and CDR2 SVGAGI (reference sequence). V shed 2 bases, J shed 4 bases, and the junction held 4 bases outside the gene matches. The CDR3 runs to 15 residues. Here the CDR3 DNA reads TGTGCCAGCAGTTACGGGCTAGCGGGAGTAGAGACCCAGTACTTC. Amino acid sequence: CASSYGLAGVETQYF.

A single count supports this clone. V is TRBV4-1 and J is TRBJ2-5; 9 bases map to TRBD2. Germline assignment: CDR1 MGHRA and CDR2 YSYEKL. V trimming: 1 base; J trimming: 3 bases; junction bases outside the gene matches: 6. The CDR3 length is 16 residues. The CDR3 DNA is TGCGCCAGCAGCCAAGCCCCGACTAGCGGAAAAGAGACCCAGTACTTC. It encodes CASSQAPTSGKETQYF.

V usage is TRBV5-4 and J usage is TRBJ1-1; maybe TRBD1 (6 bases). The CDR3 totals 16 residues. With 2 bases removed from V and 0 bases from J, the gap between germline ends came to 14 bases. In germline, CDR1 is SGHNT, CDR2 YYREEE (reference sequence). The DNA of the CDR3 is TGTGCCAGCAGCTTTAAAAGACAGGTACTGAACACTGAAGCTTTCTTT. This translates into CASSFKRQVLNTEAFF. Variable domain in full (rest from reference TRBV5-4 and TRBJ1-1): ETGVTQSPTHLIKTRGQQVTLRCSSQSGHNTVSWYQQALGQGPQFIFQYYREEENGRGNFPPRFSGLQFPNYSSELNVNALELDDSALYLCASSFKRQVLNTEAFFGQGTRLTVV.

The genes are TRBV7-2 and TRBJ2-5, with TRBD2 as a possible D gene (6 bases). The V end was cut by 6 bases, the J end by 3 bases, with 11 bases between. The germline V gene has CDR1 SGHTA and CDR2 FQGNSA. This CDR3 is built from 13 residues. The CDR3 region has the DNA TGTGCCAGCAGGGGGTGGGGGGAAGAGACCCAGTACTTC. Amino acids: CASRGWGEETQYF.

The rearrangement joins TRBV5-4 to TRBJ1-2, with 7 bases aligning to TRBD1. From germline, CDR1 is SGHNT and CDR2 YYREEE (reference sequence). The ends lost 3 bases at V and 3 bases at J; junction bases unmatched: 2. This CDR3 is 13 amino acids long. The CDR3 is CASSSGQDYGYTF. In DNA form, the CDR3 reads TGTGCCAGCAGCTCCGGACAGGACTATGGCTACACCTTC.

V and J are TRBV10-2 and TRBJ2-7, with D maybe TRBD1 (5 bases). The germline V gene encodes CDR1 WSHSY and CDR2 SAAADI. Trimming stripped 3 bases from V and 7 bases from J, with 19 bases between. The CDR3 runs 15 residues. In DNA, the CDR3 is TGCGCCAGCAGTGATTGGGTAGGGCAGGGCCAAGAGCAGTACGTC. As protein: CASSDWVGQGQEQYV.

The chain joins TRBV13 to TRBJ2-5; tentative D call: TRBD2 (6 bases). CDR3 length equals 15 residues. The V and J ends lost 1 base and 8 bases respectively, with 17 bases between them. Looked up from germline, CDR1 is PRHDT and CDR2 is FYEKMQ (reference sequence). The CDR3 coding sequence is TGTGCCAGCAGCTTAGCGCCTACCGTGGAGGGTACCCAGTACTTC. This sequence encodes CASSLAPTVEGTQYF.

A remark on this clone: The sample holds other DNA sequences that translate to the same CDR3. CDR3 in DNA: TGTGCCATCAGTGTGGGGGCGTATGGCTACACCTTC. Translating gives CAISVGAYGYTF. The V and J genes are TRBV10-3 and TRBJ1-2; tentatively, D is TRBD1 (6 bases). The CDR3 has 12 amino acids. The V gene lost 4 bases and the J gene lost 5 bases, with 8 bases spanning the gap. Germline V gene lookup returns CDR1 ENHRY and CDR2 SYGVKD.

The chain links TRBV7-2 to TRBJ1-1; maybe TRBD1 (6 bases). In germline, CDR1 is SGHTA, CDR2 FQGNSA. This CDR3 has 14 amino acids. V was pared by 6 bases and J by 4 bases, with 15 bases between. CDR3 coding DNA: TGTGCCAGCAGACCGACAGGAGGTTCCACTGAAGCTTTCTTT. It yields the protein CASRPTGGSTEAFF.

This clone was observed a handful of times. CDR3 region: CASSLPGDAGEQFF. The CDR3 bases are TGCGCCAGCAGCTTGCCCGGGGATGCCGGGGAGCAGTTCTTC. The chain links TRBV5-1 to TRBJ2-1; weak D call: TRBD2 (5 bases). The CDR3 runs to 14 residues. Germline V gene lookup returns CDR1 SGHRS and CDR2 YFSETQ. V was clipped by 1 base and J by 10 bases, with 15 bases between them.

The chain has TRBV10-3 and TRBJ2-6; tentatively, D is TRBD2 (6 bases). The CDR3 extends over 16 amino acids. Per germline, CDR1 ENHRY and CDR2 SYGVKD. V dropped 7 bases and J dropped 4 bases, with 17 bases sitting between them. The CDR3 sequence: CAITSGVLRGANVLTF. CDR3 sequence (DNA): TGTGCCATCACATCGGGGGTCCTTAGGGGGGCCAACGTCCTGACTTTC.

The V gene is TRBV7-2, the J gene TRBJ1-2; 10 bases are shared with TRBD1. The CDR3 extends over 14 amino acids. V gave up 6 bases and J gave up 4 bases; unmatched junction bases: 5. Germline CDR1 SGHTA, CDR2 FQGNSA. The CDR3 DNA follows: TGTGCCAGCAGAACGGGACAGGGGTCCTATGGCTACACCTTC. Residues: CASRTGQGSYGYTF.

DNA for the CDR3: TGTGCCAGCAGATCCGGGACAGGGGGCCTCATGAACACTGAAGCTTTCTTT. Translation gives CASRSGTGGLMNTEAFF. This chain uses TRBV11-2 with TRBJ1-1, with TRBD1 matching 12 bases. Germline-derived CDR1 and CDR2 are SGHAT and FQNNGV. V was clipped by 6 bases and J by 0 bases; unmatched bases: 8. This CDR3 is 17 amino acids long.

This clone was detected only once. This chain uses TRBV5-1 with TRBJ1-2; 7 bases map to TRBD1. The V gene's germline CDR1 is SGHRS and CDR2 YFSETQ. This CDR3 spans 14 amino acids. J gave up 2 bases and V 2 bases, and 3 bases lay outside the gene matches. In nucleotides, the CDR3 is TGCGCCAGCAGCTTCGGCAGGGGGAACTATGGCTACACCTTC. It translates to CASSFGRGNYGYTF.

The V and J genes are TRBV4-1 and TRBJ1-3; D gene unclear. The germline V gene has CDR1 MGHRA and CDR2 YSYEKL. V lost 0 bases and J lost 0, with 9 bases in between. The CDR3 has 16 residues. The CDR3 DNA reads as TGCGCCAGCAGCCAAGATCTTGACAACTCTGGAAACACCATATATTTT. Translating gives CASSQDLDNSGNTIYF.